These 28 T cell receptor beta chains were all obtained from the same sample, sequenced in a study of cytomegalovirus exposure and HLA in healthy donors. The PCR used 60 Vbeta and 13 Jbeta primers. Generated by immunoSEQ multiplex PCR, the TCRdb table keeps only in-frame clones and is missing some. The sample has 80,000 to 100,000 clones, about 60% seen once. The sequencing input was PBMCs. The receptors come from a woman between 40 and 55 years old in good health and CMV-seropositive.

The genes are TRBV7-9 and TRBJ1-3; tentatively, D is TRBD1 (5 bases). The V gene's germline CDR1 is SEHNR and CDR2 FQNEAQ (reference sequence). V gave up 5 bases and J gave up 0 bases, with 11 bases separating them. There are 15 residues in the CDR3. The CDR3 protein is CASSAGGGSGNTIYF. As DNA, the CDR3 is TGTGCCAGCAGCGCCGGCGGGGGCTCTGGAAACACCATATATTTT.

The chain uses TRBV11-2 and TRBJ2-1; the match to TRBD1 covers 9 bases. Trimming took 5 bases from V and 8 from J; bases not matched to a gene: 4. The germline V gene has CDR1 SGHAT and CDR2 FQNNGV. This CDR3 is 13 amino acids long. The CDR3 region has the DNA TGTGCCAGCAGCCGAGACAGGGGGTATGAGCAGTTCTTC. Translating gives CASSRDRGYEQFF.

This clone was seen a single time. This chain connects TRBV28 to TRBJ1-2; 8 positions match TRBD1. With V trimmed by 5 bases and J by 1 base, 15 bases remained unmatched. The CDR3 consists of 18 residues. Germline assignment: CDR1 MDHEN and CDR2 SYDVKM. CDR3 sequence (DNA): TGTGCCAGCAGTGTTCAGACAGGGGCCTCTATACTTAACTATGGCTACACCTTC. Translation gives CASSVQTGASILNYGYTF.

This clone has more than one count but fewer than ten. The chain recombines TRBV7-6 with TRBJ1-1; 10 bases agree with TRBD1. Germline trimming cut 1 base from V and 3 bases from J; bases unmatched to any gene: 2. Germline V gene lookup returns CDR1 SGHVS and CDR2 FNYEAQ. This CDR3 is built from 15 residues. CDR3 nucleotides: TGTGCCAGCAGCTTAGGGGACAGGGGCGACACTGAAGCTTTCTTT. This translates into CASSLGDRGDTEAFF.

CDR3 amino acids: CASSQDRFGLAVHEQYF. The CDR3 DNA is TGTGCCAGCAGCCAAGATCGGTTCGGGCTAGCGGTTCACGAGCAGTACTTC. J is TRBJ2-7 and V is TRBV4-2, with TRBD2 matching over 7 bases. The CDR3 is 17 residues long. V trimming: 0 bases; J trimming: 5 bases; junction bases outside the gene matches: 13. In germline, CDR1 is LGHNA, CDR2 YNFKEQ.

This chain uses TRBV5-1 with TRBJ2-5, with 9 bases aligning to TRBD2. V shed 0 bases, J shed 5 bases, and the junction held 8 bases outside the gene matches. CDR3 length: 16 residues. Germline loops: CDR1 SGHRS, CDR2 YFSETQ. The CDR3: CASSLDASGAWETQYF. In nucleotides, the CDR3 is TGCGCCAGCAGCTTGGATGCTAGCGGGGCCTGGGAGACCCAGTACTTC.

This chain connects TRBV5-4 to TRBJ2-1; TRBD1 aligns across 7 bases. Germline loops: CDR1 SGHNT, CDR2 YYREEE (reference sequence). Germline trimming cut 5 bases from V and 6 bases from J; bases unmatched to any gene: 14. The CDR3 covers 16 residues. DNA of the CDR3: TGTGCCAGCAGTTCCCCAGGGGGAAGTGGGGTCAATGAGCAGTTCTTC. Translated, it gives CASSSPGGSGVNEQFF. The full variable domain, with the rest looked up from reference TRBV5-4 and TRBJ2-1, is ETGVTQSPTHLIKTRGQQVTLRCSSQSGHNTVSWYQQALGQGPQFIFQYYREEENGRGNFPPRFSGLQFPNYSSELNVNALELDDSALYLCASSSPGGSGVNEQFFGPGTRLTVL.

The genes are TRBV18 and TRBJ1-2; the D gene is possibly TRBD1 (6 bases). This CDR3 region has 14 residues. V was trimmed by 3 bases and J by 5 bases, leaving 13 bases between them. Germline CDR1 is KGHSH and CDR2 is LQKENI. CDR3 DNA: TGTGCCAGCTCACCCGTGGGGGCAGCGTATGGCTACACCTTC. This gives the protein CASSPVGAAYGYTF.

The chain is built from TRBV4-3 and TRBJ2-2; D is perhaps TRBD1 (6 bases). The CDR3 covers 16 residues. The germline V gene encodes CDR1 LGHNA and CDR2 YSLEER. The V gene lost 4 bases and the J gene lost 0 bases, with 12 bases spanning the gap. The CDR3 nucleotides are TGCGCCAGCAGCCCCAGGGGACCCTCGAACACCGGGGAGCTGTTTTTT. Translated, it gives CASSPRGPSNTGELFF.

This clone has just a few counts. The chain joins TRBV10-2 to TRBJ2-1; TRBD2 aligns across 9 bases. The CDR3 has 15 residues. V shed 8 bases, J shed 8 bases, and the junction held 13 bases outside the gene matches. Germline values: CDR1 WSHSY, CDR2 SAAADI. The CDR3 DNA reads TGCGCCAGCTCCCTTAGCGGGAGTATTAGCTATGAGCAGTTCTTC. This codes for CASSLSGSISYEQFF.

V and J are TRBV5-6 and TRBJ1-2; D is ambiguous. The CDR3 extends over 14 amino acids. With 5 bases removed from V and 6 bases from J, the gap between germline ends came to 17 bases. Per the germline V gene, CDR1 is SGHDT and CDR2 is YYEEEE. The CDR3 spells CASSRREGNHGYTF. The CDR3 DNA reads TGTGCCAGCAGTAGACGGGAGGGAAACCATGGCTACACCTTC.

The table lists this clone with a few counts. CDR3 region: CASRDLAGGSEQYF. The CDR3 DNA follows: TGTGCCAGCAGGGACTTAGCGGGAGGTTCCGAGCAGTACTTC. The chain couples TRBV11-2 to TRBJ2-7; 10 nucleotides agree with TRBD2. V trimming: 6 bases; J trimming: 6 bases; junction bases outside the gene matches: 8. This CDR3 region has 14 residues. Germline CDR1 reads SGHAT; CDR2 reads FQNNGV.

Here the CDR3 reads CAWSAGSSFSNQPQHF. CDR3 nucleotides: TGTGCCTGGAGTGCAGGCAGCTCCTTTAGCAATCAGCCCCAGCATTTT. The chain couples TRBV30 to TRBJ1-5; D remains ambiguous. The CDR3 totals 16 residues. Germline CDR1 reads GTSNPN; CDR2 reads SVGIG (reference sequence). Trimming left V 1 base short and J 0 bases short, with 13 bases between.

This clone turned up a few times. V usage is TRBV18 and J usage is TRBJ2-7, with 7 bases identical to TRBD1. Germline V CDR1 and CDR2: KGHSH, LQKENI. The V and J ends lost 0 bases and 3 bases, in that order; junction bases with no gene match: 2. The CDR3 has 14 residues. This CDR3 reads CASSPPGQLYEQYF. Written as DNA, the CDR3 is TGTGCCAGCTCACCACCGGGACAGCTCTACGAGCAGTACTTC.

The chain links TRBV7-8 to TRBJ2-2; the match to TRBD2 covers 9 bases. This CDR3 is built from 17 residues. With 0 bases clipped from V and 4 bases from J, the junction kept 6 bases outside the gene matches. Per germline, CDR1 SGHVS and CDR2 FQNEAQ. CDR3 nucleotide sequence: TGTGCCAGCAGCTTAGCGGGACTAGCCCAGGGCACCGGGGAGCTGTTTTTT. Translated, it gives CASSLAGLAQGTGELFF.

V usage is TRBV1 and J usage is TRBJ2-3; the table's D gene call, TRBD1, was not cross checked with the DNA. TRBV1 is classified as a pseudogene. The CDR3 is 18 residues long. The CDR3 nucleotides read TGCACCAGCAGCCAGCGCCCCCACGGGACACACCCCACAGATACGCAGTATTTT. Translating gives CTSSQRPHGTHPTDTQYF.

V and J are TRBV9 and TRBJ1-3, with TRBD1 matching over 7 bases. The CDR3 extends over 17 amino acids. Germline V gene lookup returns CDR1 SGDLS and CDR2 YYNGEE. V was pared by 3 bases and J by 0 bases, with 9 bases of the junction left unmatched. The CDR3 here is CASSGRTGFYSGNTIYF. The CDR3 nucleotides read TGTGCCAGCAGCGGCCGGACAGGCTTTTACTCTGGAAACACCATATATTTT.

The chain joins TRBV4-2 to TRBJ1-3; tentatively, D is TRBD1 (5 bases). The CDR3 runs to 15 residues. Germline values: CDR1 LGHNA, CDR2 YNFKEQ. V lost 4 bases to trimming and J lost 4 bases, with 14 bases between them. CDR3 sequence reads: CASSPDGQGGNTIYF. CDR3 bases: TGTGCCAGCAGCCCCGACGGTCAGGGAGGAAACACCATATATTTT.

The chain uses TRBV2 and TRBJ2-1; a possible D gene is TRBD1 (6 bases). This CDR3 spans 12 amino acids. V was cut by 8 bases and J by 10 bases, with 15 bases left in between. Per germline, CDR1 SNHLY and CDR2 FYNNEI. The CDR3 nucleotides read TGTGCCAGCTTACCACGAGGGACAGAGCAGTTCTTC. Residues: CASLPRGTEQFF.

The J gene is TRBJ2-1, the V gene TRBV12-5, with 8 bases matching TRBD1. V was clipped by 6 bases and J by 0 bases; unmatched bases: 7. Germline CDR1 LGHNT, CDR2 FRNRAP. This CDR3 is 16 amino acids long. This chain's CDR3 is CASGLGQVSSYNEQFF. The CDR3 nucleotides read TGTGCTAGTGGACTGGGACAGGTGAGCTCCTACAATGAGCAGTTCTTC.

In its sample, this clone was seen once. This sequence joins TRBV5-1 and TRBJ2-5; D is ambiguous. Germline V lookup: CDR1 SGHRS, CDR2 YFSETQ. The CDR3 is made up of 15 amino acids. The germline V and J ends were trimmed by 1 base and 2 bases, with 12 bases remaining between them. The CDR3 DNA reads TGCGCCAGCAGCTTGCGGAATATGGAGCAAGAGACCCAGTACTTC. Its translation is CASSLRNMEQETQYF.

CDR3 amino acids: CASSLAQNTGELFF. CDR3 sequence (DNA): TGTGCCAGCAGCTTAGCCCAAAACACCGGGGAGCTGTTTTTT. The chain links TRBV7-2 to TRBJ2-2; D is unresolved. The germline V and J ends were trimmed by 0 bases and 2 bases, with 4 bases remaining between them. Per germline, CDR1 SGHTA and CDR2 FQGNSA. The CDR3 length is 14 residues.

This chain connects TRBV11-3 to TRBJ2-2; D unresolved. The CDR3 contains 14 residues. The ends were cut back, 1 base at V and 4 bases at J, with 7 bases in the middle. Germline CDR1 SGHNT, CDR2 YENEEA. The CDR3, as DNA: TGTGCCAGCAGCTTAGTGACGGGCACCGGGGAGCTGTTTTTT. Protein sequence: CASSLVTGTGELFF.

Only a few counts were recorded for this clone. V gene TRBV12-5 combines with J gene TRBJ2-3; weak D call: TRBD2 (5 bases). This CDR3 spans 13 amino acids. Germline-derived CDR1 and CDR2 are LGHNT and FRNRAP. The V gene lost 7 bases and the J gene lost 1 base, with 9 bases spanning the gap. The CDR3: CASALGGTDTQYF. CDR3 DNA: TGTGCTAGTGCCTTGGGAGGCACAGATACGCAGTATTTT.

CDR3 sequence reads: CASSLNTGTANNEQFF. In DNA form, the CDR3 reads TGTGCCAGCAGTTTAAACACCGGGACAGCTAACAATGAGCAGTTCTTC. The chain links TRBV28 to TRBJ2-1; TRBD1 matches 7 bases. This CDR3 has 16 residues. Germline V CDR1 and CDR2: MDHEN, SYDVKM. The junction had 9 bases not matched to a gene; V was cut back by 2 bases and J by 5 bases.

The chain carries TRBV7-9 and TRBJ1-2; D possibly corresponds to TRBD1 (5 bases). V was shortened by 5 bases and J by 7 bases, with 17 bases between the two germline ends. The CDR3 consists of 14 residues. Germline V gene lookup returns CDR1 SEHNR and CDR2 FQNEAQ (reference sequence). The CDR3 sequence is CASSPTGGVGGYTF. DNA for the CDR3: TGTGCCAGCAGCCCGACGGGGGGGGTTGGTGGCTACACCTTC.

The chain is built from TRBV10-3 and TRBJ2-7, with D perhaps TRBD1 (5 bases). This CDR3 contains 12 residues. The germline V gene has CDR1 ENHRY and CDR2 SYGVKD. V was cut by 5 bases and J by 6 bases, with 11 bases left in between. The CDR3 nucleotides are TGTGCCATCAGTTTGACAGCCTCCGAGCAGTACTTC. It translates to CAISLTASEQYF.

The chain uses TRBV5-1 and TRBJ2-5; 11 bases are a match to TRBD2. The J segment lost 3 bases and the V segment lost 4 bases, leaving 11 bases of the junction unmatched. From germline, CDR1 is SGHRS and CDR2 YFSETQ. The CDR3 extends over 17 amino acids. The CDR3 loop reads CASSPDGGGLAEETQYF. In nucleotides, the CDR3 is TGCGCCAGCAGCCCGGACGGTGGGGGACTAGCGGAAGAGACCCAGTACTTC.